The 31 T cell receptor beta chains in this list originate from one sample, sequenced in a study of T cells in Graves' hyperthyroidism and ophthalmopathy. Amplification yielded TCR beta CDR3 regions, with RNA transcripts as the source. During a first-round RT-PCR of the TCR CDR3, the HTBI primer set was used. TCRdb re-called the multiplex PCR reads with MiXCR, one entry per CDR3 protein. The profile shows roughly 660,000 distinct CDR3 sequences, 15% to 20% of them singletons. Sequencing input: blood. All receptors derive from a man between 45 and 60 years old with Graves' hyperthyroidism.

The V call is TRBV6-2 or TRBV6-3, the J call TRBJ2-2; 11 bases align to TRBD2. The V segment lost 4 bases and the J segment 5 bases; nucleotides outside the gene matches: 9. This CDR3 has 17 amino acids. Germline V gene lookup returns CDR1 MNHEY and CDR2 SVGEGT. The CDR3 DNA sequence: TGTGCCAGCAGTTTCGATAGCGGGAGGGCCCTAACCGGGGAGCTGTTTTTT. Translated: CASSFDSGRALTGELFF.

The chain recombines TRBV4-1 with TRBJ2-1; TRBD2 agrees at 10 bases. The CDR3 covers 18 residues. V lost 1 base to trimming and J lost 6 bases; unmatched junction nucleotides: 12. Germline CDR1 reads MGHRA; CDR2 reads YSYEKL. CDR3: CASSQGWGAGGLVNEQFF. In DNA, the CDR3 is TGCGCCAGCAGCCAAGGGTGGGGAGCGGGAGGGCTGGTCAATGAGCAGTTCTTC.

The V call is TRBV4-2, the J call TRBJ2-7, with a tentative D call TRBD2 (5 bases). Germline loops: CDR1 LGHNA, CDR2 YNFKEQ. The CDR3 is 15 amino acids. Trimming cost V 0 bases and J 1 base, with 10 bases left between them. Here the CDR3 reads CASSQDSRGSYEQYF. CDR3 bases: TGTGCCAGCAGCCAAGACAGTAGAGGGTCCTACGAGCAGTACTTC.

This clonotype was seen at least ten times. The chain couples TRBV20-1 to TRBJ2-1, with D hard to call. Trimming removed 6 bases at V and 6 bases at J, with 18 bases between. Germline V gives CDR1 DFQATT, CDR2 SNEGSKA (reference sequence). This CDR3 spans 14 amino acids. The CDR3 region has the DNA TGCAGTGCCACCTTTCCTTCGAGCAGCAATGAGCAGTTCTTC. Protein sequence: CSATFPSSSNEQFF.

The sample holds many counts of this clonotype. The CDR3 here is CASSFGELNTEAFF. The CDR3 nucleotides are TGTGCCAGCAGTTTCGGGGAATTGAACACTGAAGCTTTCTTT. The chain couples TRBV12-3 or TRBV12-4 to TRBJ1-1; D ambiguous. This CDR3 is built from 14 residues. V was shortened by 3 bases and J by 0 bases, with 8 bases between the two germline ends.

At least ten counts were recorded for this clonotype. The chain joins TRBV28 to TRBJ1-2; no clear D. Trimming took 2 bases from V and 3 from J, leaving 19 bases between them. The CDR3 contains 17 residues. CDR1 is MDHEN, CDR2 SYDVKM, per germline. The CDR3 sequence is CASSLLRGWVNDYGYTF. The CDR3 nucleotides read TGTGCCAGCAGTTTACTGAGAGGGTGGGTGAACGACTATGGCTACACCTTC.

In this sample, this clonotype turned up many times. This chain connects TRBV24-1 to TRBJ1-3; the D gene is possibly TRBD1 (5 bases). V lost 6 bases, J lost 0 bases, and 11 bases lay in between. The CDR3 is 15 residues long. Germline-derived CDR1 and CDR2 are KGHDR and SFDVKD. For the CDR3, the DNA is TGTGCCACCAGTAAGGGACCGGACTCTGGAAACACCATATATTTT. It translates to CATSKGPDSGNTIYF.

The chain links TRBV19 to TRBJ2-7, with 12 positions matching TRBD2. This CDR3 comprises 16 residues. Germline V gives CDR1 LNHDA, CDR2 SQIVND (reference sequence). V lost 6 bases, J lost 3 bases, and 9 bases stayed unmatched. The CDR3 is CASSTLGLAGYYEQYF. CDR3 DNA sequence: TGTGCCAGTAGCACCCTCGGACTAGCGGGGTACTACGAGCAGTACTTC.

Ten or more counts support this clonotype. The chain couples TRBV6-1 to TRBJ1-2; unclear D gene. Germline CDR1 and CDR2: MNHNS and SASEGT. V was shortened by 3 bases and J by 13 bases, with 21 bases between the two germline ends. The CDR3 sequence is 14 residues long. This CDR3 is CASSDYGPHKSSTF. The CDR3 nucleotides are TGTGCCAGCAGTGATTACGGGCCACATAAGAGCTCCACCTTC.

This clonotype has at least ten counts. The DNA for the CDR3 is TGTGCCAGCGGAGGAACGGGAGGGGTCACAGATACGCAGTATTTT. Protein sequence: CASGGTGGVTDTQYF. The V and J genes are TRBV2 and TRBJ2-3; TRBD2 aligns across 8 bases. Germline loops: CDR1 SNHLY, CDR2 FYNNEI. This CDR3 region has 15 residues. V gave up 8 bases and J gave up 2 bases; unmatched junction bases: 9.

The rearrangement joins TRBV4-1 to TRBJ2-1, with a tentative D call TRBD1 (5 bases). The length of the CDR3 is 15 residues. The germline gives CDR1 MGHRA, CDR2 YSYEKL. V lost 0 bases and J 1 base, leaving 7 bases between the germline ends. In nucleotides, the CDR3 is TGCGCCAGCAGCCAAGAAACAGGTTCCTACAATGAGCAGTTCTTC. This gives the protein CASSQETGSYNEQFF.

In this sample, this clonotype turned up once. CDR3 DNA: TGTGCCAGCAGTTGGACAGGGGGACAATACGAGCAGTACTTC. It translates to CASSWTGGQYEQYF. The chain has TRBV27 and TRBJ2-7; TRBD1 matches at 10 bases. The CDR3 length is 14 residues. V dropped 4 bases and J dropped 4; count of bases not matched to a gene: 4. Germline lookup yields CDR1 MNHEY and CDR2 SMNVEV (reference sequence).

This clonotype was counted many times. The gene calls are TRBV11-2 and TRBJ2-7; 9 bases are a match to TRBD1. The CDR3 runs to 17 residues. The germline gives CDR1 SGHAT, CDR2 FQNNGV. V was pared by 1 base and J by 1 base, with 8 bases of the junction left unmatched. CDR3 sequence: CASSLAPGQGYSYEQYF. The CDR3 nucleotides read TGTGCCAGCAGCTTAGCCCCGGGACAGGGATATTCCTACGAGCAGTACTTC.

This clonotype was observed a few times. Its ends do not fully match the called genes, so a read error is possible. The chain employs TRBV5-1 and TRBJ2-7; no reliable D call. This CDR3 has 12 residues. CDR1 and CDR2 (germline): SGHRS, YFSETQ. The CDR3 sequence: CASRYGSYEQYF. The DNA for the CDR3 is TGTGCCAGCAGGTACGGGTCCTACGAGCAGTACTTC.

The chain couples TRBV27 to TRBJ2-1, with D maybe TRBD2 (6 bases). CDR3 size: 16 residues. With 5 bases removed from V and 3 bases from J, the gap between germline ends came to 17 bases. Germline CDR1 is MNHEY and CDR2 is SMNVEV (reference sequence). As DNA, the CDR3 is TGTGCCAGCAGTCCTTACGGGAGTGCGTTCTACAATGAGCAGTTCTTC. Amino acids: CASSPYGSAFYNEQFF.

This clonotype was seen at least ten times. This chain joins TRBV12-3 or TRBV12-4 and TRBJ2-7, with 14 bases identical to TRBD2. This CDR3 region has 18 residues. The junction had 8 bases not matched to a gene; V was cut back by 2 bases and J by 2 bases. The CDR3 loop reads CASSLRARLAGGPYEQYF. CDR3 nucleotide sequence: TGTGCCAGCAGTTTAAGGGCCCGACTAGCGGGAGGGCCCTACGAGCAGTACTTC.

This clonotype was counted between two and nine times. The chain carries TRBV20-1 and TRBJ2-2; D may be TRBD2 (6 bases). The CDR3 is 15 amino acids. Between the trimmed V and J ends, which lost 5 bases and 5 bases, there was a span of 18 bases. Germline CDR1 is DFQATT and CDR2 is SNEGSKA (reference sequence). In DNA form, the CDR3 reads TGCAGTGCTTTAGGGACTGCCTGGGGGACCGGGGAGCTGTTTTTT. It specifies CSALGTAWGTGELFF.

The gene calls are TRBV10-2 and TRBJ1-5, with D possibly being TRBD1 (5 bases). Germline loops: CDR1 WSHSY, CDR2 SAAADI. V lost 1 base and J lost 3, with 10 bases in between. The CDR3 runs to 15 residues. The CDR3 region is CASSEYGGANQPQHF. The CDR3 DNA follows: TGCGCCAGCAGTGAGTATGGGGGAGCCAATCAGCCCCAGCATTTT.

V is TRBV10-3 and J is TRBJ2-3; 7 nucleotides line up with TRBD2. This CDR3 comprises 17 residues. Germline lookup yields CDR1 ENHRY and CDR2 SYGVKD. Trimming cost V 8 bases and J 0 bases; bases outside gene matches: 14. CDR3 nucleotides: TGTGCCATCCGCTTCGGGGGAGGGTCGTCTAGCACAGATACGCAGTATTTT. Translating gives CAIRFGGGSSSTDTQYF.

There are many counts of this clonotype. This sequence joins TRBV11-1 and TRBJ1-2; D call uncertain. Germline V gene data show CDR1 as SGHAT and CDR2 as FQDESV (reference sequence). Between the trimmed V and J ends, which lost 3 bases and 3 bases, there was a span of 8 bases. The CDR3 runs to 13 residues. CDR3 in amino acids: CASSFPGDYGYTF. The CDR3 DNA follows: TGTGCCAGCAGCTTTCCGGGTGACTATGGCTACACCTTC.

This clonotype was seen a few times. V usage is TRBV30 and J usage is TRBJ2-1; perhaps TRBD1 as D (6 bases). The V and J ends lost 1 base and 10 bases respectively, with 14 bases between them. Germline CDR1 GTSNPN, CDR2 SVGIG (reference sequence). The CDR3 has 13 amino acids. The DNA for the CDR3 is TGTGCCTGGAGTGAGCTACAGGGTAGGGAGCAGTTCTTC. It yields the protein CAWSELQGREQFF.

In its sample, this clonotype was seen many times. This chain connects TRBV5-5 to TRBJ2-7; D remains unclear. V lost 4 bases to trimming and J lost 4 bases, with 6 bases between them. The CDR3 is 11 residues long. Germline loops: CDR1 SGHKS, CDR2 YYEKEE (reference sequence). CDR3 loop: CASSIDYEQYF. CDR3 nucleotides: TGTGCCAGCAGCATAGATTACGAGCAGTACTTC.

The table lists this clonotype with many counts. The V call is TRBV12-3 or TRBV12-4, the J call TRBJ2-3; D is possibly TRBD1 (6 bases). This CDR3 has 11 amino acids. The V end was cut by 5 bases, the J end by 10 bases, with 10 bases between. The CDR3 is CASSRTVPQYF. CDR3 bases: TGTGCCAGCAGTAGGACAGTACCGCAGTATTTT.

This clonotype was seen repeatedly, ten times or more. The genes are TRBV9 and TRBJ1-3, with D tentatively TRBD1 (5 bases). Between the trimmed V and J ends, which lost 4 bases and 0 bases, there was a span of 20 bases. CDR3 length equals 18 residues. Germline values: CDR1 SGDLS, CDR2 YYNGEE. This CDR3 reads CASSMPSGTGVSGNTIYF. CDR3 nucleotide sequence: TGTGCCAGCAGCATGCCCTCAGGGACCGGTGTCTCTGGAAACACCATATATTTT.

This clonotype was observed once. A read error is possible here, since a much larger clone lies one base away. The J gene is TRBJ2-3, the V gene TRBV5-1, with a weak D call TRBD2 (6 bases). The ends were cut back, 7 bases at V and 2 bases at J, with 17 bases in the middle. CDR1 is SGHRS and CDR2 is YFSETQ in the germline V gene. This CDR3 has 15 residues. In DNA form, the CDR3 reads TGCGCCAGCGCCTCGGGTAGCGGATTCACAGATACGCAGTATTTT. Its protein product is CASASGSGFTDTQYF.

This clonotype was seen ten or more times. In DNA form, the CDR3 reads TGTGCCAGCAGTTACGGAACAGGGGACAATGAGCAGTTCTTC. Translated: CASSYGTGDNEQFF. J is TRBJ2-1 and V is TRBV6-2 or TRBV6-3; 7 nucleotides align to TRBD1. The germline V gene encodes CDR1 MNHEY and CDR2 SVGEGT. There are 14 residues in the CDR3. The V and J ends lost 2 bases and 5 bases, in that order; junction bases with no gene match: 3.

This chain joins TRBV6-5 and TRBJ2-1; D unclear. The V gene's germline CDR1 is MNHEY and CDR2 SVGAGI. The V gene lost 1 base and the J gene lost 0 bases, with 13 bases spanning the gap. The CDR3 runs 17 residues. CDR3 coding DNA: TGTGCCAGCAGTTACTTGATCGGCGGTTTCTCCTACAATGAGCAGTTCTTC. It encodes CASSYLIGGFSYNEQFF.

This clonotype occurred many times. The V gene is TRBV27, the J gene TRBJ2-1; 7 positions match TRBD2. The CDR3 runs to 14 residues. The germline CDR1 and CDR2 sequences are MNHEY and SMNVEV (reference sequence). With V trimmed by 6 bases and J by 7 bases, 9 bases remained unmatched. CDR3 region: CASSPGTTRNEQFF. The CDR3, as DNA: TGTGCCAGCAGCCCCGGGACTACCCGGAATGAGCAGTTCTTC.

The gene calls are TRBV14 and TRBJ1-2; perhaps TRBD1 as D (5 bases). Trimming left V 0 bases short and J 3 bases short, with 5 bases between. This CDR3 is built from 13 residues. Looked up from germline, CDR1 is SGHDN and CDR2 is FVKESK. The DNA for the CDR3 is TGTGCCAGCAGCCAAGACAGGGACTATGGCTACACCTTC. Its protein product is CASSQDRDYGYTF.

Only a few counts were recorded for this clonotype. CDR3 DNA: TGCAGTGCTAGAGATGGTAGGAGGGGTCGGGATACGCAGTATTTT. Translation gives CSARDGRRGRDTQYF. This rearrangement joins TRBV20-1 to TRBJ2-3, with D possibly being TRBD2 (6 bases). V lost 0 bases and J lost 6, with 16 bases in between. This CDR3 has 15 amino acids. Germline V gene lookup returns CDR1 DFQATT and CDR2 SNEGSKA (reference sequence).

This clonotype came up many times. The rearrangement uses TRBV11-3 and TRBJ2-2; 9 bases match TRBD2. Germline-derived CDR1 and CDR2 are SGHNT and YENEEA. The CDR3 contains 15 residues. V was clipped by 8 bases and J by 0 bases; unmatched bases: 4. The CDR3 DNA is TGTGCCAGCGGCGGGAGGGCCGCGAACACCGGGGAGCTGTTTTTT. As protein: CASGGRAANTGELFF.